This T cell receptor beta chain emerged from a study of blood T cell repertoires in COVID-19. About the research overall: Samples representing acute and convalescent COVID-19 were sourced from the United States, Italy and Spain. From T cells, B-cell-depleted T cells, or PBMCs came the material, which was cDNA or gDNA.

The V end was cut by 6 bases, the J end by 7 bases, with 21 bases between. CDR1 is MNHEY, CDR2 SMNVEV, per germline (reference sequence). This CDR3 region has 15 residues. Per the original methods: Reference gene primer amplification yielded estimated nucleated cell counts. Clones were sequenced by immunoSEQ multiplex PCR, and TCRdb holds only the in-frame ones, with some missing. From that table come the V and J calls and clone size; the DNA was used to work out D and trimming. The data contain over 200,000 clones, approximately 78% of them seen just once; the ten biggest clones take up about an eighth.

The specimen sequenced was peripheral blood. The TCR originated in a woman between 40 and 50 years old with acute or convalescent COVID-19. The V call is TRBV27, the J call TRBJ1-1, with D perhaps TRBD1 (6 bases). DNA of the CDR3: TGTGCCAGCAGGCCCGGGGGGGGCGGGCAAAATGAAGCTTTCTTT. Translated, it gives CASRPGGGGQNEAFF.